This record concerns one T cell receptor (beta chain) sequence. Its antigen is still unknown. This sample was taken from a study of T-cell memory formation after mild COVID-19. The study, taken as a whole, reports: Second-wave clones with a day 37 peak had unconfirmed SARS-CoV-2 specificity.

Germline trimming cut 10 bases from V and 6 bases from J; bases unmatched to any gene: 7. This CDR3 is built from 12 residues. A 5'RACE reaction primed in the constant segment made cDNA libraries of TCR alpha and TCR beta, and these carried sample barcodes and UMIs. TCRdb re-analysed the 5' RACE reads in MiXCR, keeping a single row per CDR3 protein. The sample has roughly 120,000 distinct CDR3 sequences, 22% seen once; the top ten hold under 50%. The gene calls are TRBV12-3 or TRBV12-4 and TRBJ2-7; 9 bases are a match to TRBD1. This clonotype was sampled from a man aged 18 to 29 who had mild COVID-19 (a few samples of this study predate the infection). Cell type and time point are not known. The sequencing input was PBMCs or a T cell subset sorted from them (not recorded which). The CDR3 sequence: CATSQGAGEQYF. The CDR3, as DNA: TGTGCCACTTCACAGGGGGCGGGCGAGCAGTACTTC.